In its sample, the clone carrying this TCR beta chain was seen once. Its antigen is not known. No infections or other immune events were documented during collection. This sample is drawn from a study of identifying expanded T cells in peripheral blood. Repertoires were generated with immunoSEQ multiplex PCR, while TCRdb's copy carries only in-frame clones and drops some. The repertoire has about 130,000 clones, 86% of them found once; the top ten carry about 8%. Findings of the study overall: Across healthy donors, higher total template counts meant significantly greater roughly 2-week count variance. Differentially abundant clones: roughly 1.2 between replicates, roughly 16 at two to three weeks, approximately 18 at four.

The origin of this receptor is a person aged 18 to 69 in good health. Sequencing was carried out using blood.

This CDR3 reads CASSSSSGTGTQYF. The CDR3 bases are TGTGCCAGCAGCTCCTCTAGCGGCACGGGGACCCAGTACTTC. The rearrangement joins TRBV11-2 to TRBJ2-5, with 7 nucleotides matching TRBD2. Germline CDR1 is SGHAT and CDR2 is FQNNGV. After removal of 4 bases from V and 7 bases from J, the junction contained 9 bases not matched to a gene. CDR3 length: 14 amino acids.